The text below deals with one TCR beta chain. What it recognizes is unknown. The sample originates from a study of brain T cells in children with intractable seizures. General study results and limits: Only CDR3 sequence similarity suggested viral specificity, without known HCMV serostatus. Pre- and post-surgery blood differed in depth, so pre-surgery absences may be undersampling.

The V gene lost 1 base and the J gene lost 8 bases, with 17 bases spanning the gap. Germline lookup yields CDR1 SGHTA and CDR2 FQGNSA. The CDR3 runs 15 residues. The protocol was immunoSEQ multiplex PCR, while the TCRdb copy is restricted to in-frame clones and leaves out a portion. The sample carries 60,000 to 65,000 clones, about 96% recorded once. Sequencing was limited to surgery cases with top T cell transcript signatures in brain tissue. At least one anti-epileptic drug was given before surgery. Sequencing used peripheral blood, obtained at surgery. The sequence derives from a boy under two years old with focal cortical dysplasia and intractable seizures. The genes are TRBV7-2 and TRBJ1-2, with TRBD1 as a possible D gene (5 bases). CDR3 sequence: CASSLVLRVRDGYTF. CDR3 nucleotide sequence: TGTGCCAGCAGCTTAGTCCTCCGGGTCAGGGACGGCTACACCTTC.